The 24 T cell receptor beta chains presented below share a single source sample, sequenced in a study of vaccination and CD4 T cells after COVID-19. Treatment meaning: approximately 9-day PBMC culture with coronavirus spike peptide pools or control peptides (ViraFEST assay). From the unexposed donor, CD4+ T cells were collected ahead of the COVID-19 pandemic (2011-2018). Sequenced with the Oncomine TCR Beta short-read assay was DNA taken from cultured CD4+ T cells. MiXCR was run by TCRdb on the PCR reads, yielding one entry per CDR3 protein. The data contain about 8,100 distinct CDR3 sequences, under 60% of them singletons. These receptors have no known antigen. Sequenced: CD4+ T cells from blood, cultured in vitro. The receptor source for this set is a human donor in good health.

There are a few counts of this clonotype. V usage is TRBV7-2 and J usage is TRBJ2-3, with D possibly being TRBD1 or TRBD2 (6 bases each). The V and J ends lost 6 bases and 6 bases respectively, with 19 bases between them. The germline gives CDR1 SGHTA, CDR2 FQGNSA. There are 15 residues in the CDR3. The CDR3 sequence is CASSIRGSGGDTQYF. The DNA of the CDR3 is TGTGCCAGCAGTATAAGGGGGAGTGGGGGGGATACGCAGTATTTT. Together with reference TRBV7-2 and TRBJ2-3, the CDR3 gives the full variable domain: GAGVSQSPSNKVTEKGKDVELRCDPISGHTALYWYRQSLGQGLEFLIYFQGNSAPDKSGLPSDRFSAERTGGSVSTLTIQRTQQEDSAVYLCASSIRGSGGDTQYFGPGTRLTVL.

The V gene is TRBV12-3 or TRBV12-4, the J gene TRBJ2-5; TRBD1 might be the D (6 bases). Trimming left V 4 bases short and J 8 bases short, with 14 bases between. The CDR3 consists of 13 residues. CDR3 coding DNA: TGTGCCAGCAGTTCGAACGCAGGGGATACCCAGTACTTC. Translating it yields CASSSNAGDTQYF.

This chain joins TRBV6-5 and TRBJ1-5; a weak D match, TRBD1 (6 bases). With 0 bases removed from V and 7 bases from J, the gap between germline ends came to 16 bases. The CDR3 extends over 16 amino acids. Germline V gene lookup returns CDR1 MNHEY and CDR2 SVGAGI. CDR3 amino acids: CASSYSLTGERQPQHF. The CDR3 DNA is TGTGCCAGCAGTTACTCGTTGACAGGCGAAAGGCAGCCCCAGCATTTT.

This clonotype has just a few counts. The chain combines TRBV6-5 with TRBJ1-2, with D uncertain. Trimming cost V 4 bases and J 2 bases, with 8 bases left between them. This CDR3 spans 13 amino acids. Germline V gene data show CDR1 as MNHEY and CDR2 as SVGAGI. CDR3 sequence: CASSLGSNYGYTF. The CDR3 nucleotides read TGTGCCAGCAGTTTGGGGTCGAACTATGGCTACACCTTC.

The chain carries TRBV6-1 and TRBJ1-2; a weak D match, TRBD1 (5 bases). Per germline, CDR1 MNHNS and CDR2 SASEGT. Deletions cut 6 bases from V and 3 bases from J, with 17 bases between. CDR3 length: 15 residues. CDR3 DNA sequence: TGTGCCAGCAGCCCAGGGCCCTCCTGGGACTATGGCTACACCTTC. Its protein product is CASSPGPSWDYGYTF.

Comments on this clonotype: This may be a read error: a much more frequent sequence differs by one nucleotide. The chain recombines TRBV5-1 with TRBJ2-5, with D tentatively TRBD1 (5 bases). The V gene's germline CDR1 is SGHRS and CDR2 YFSETQ. Trimming shortened V by 4 bases and J by 2 bases, and 18 bases separated the two germline ends. This CDR3 has 16 residues. The CDR3 DNA reads TGCGCCAGCAGCCCCCCGCGACAGCCCGGACAAGAGACCCAGTACTTC. It encodes CASSPPRQPGQETQYF.

The V gene is TRBV20-1, the J gene TRBJ2-4, with D maybe TRBD1 (5 bases). Trimming removed 0 bases from V and 0 bases from J, with 15 bases in between. This CDR3 has 17 residues. CDR1 DFQATT and CDR2 SNEGSKA come from the germline V gene (reference sequence). CDR3 region: CSARDQTGLIAKNIQYF. The DNA for the CDR3 is TGCAGTGCTAGAGACCAAACAGGTTTGATAGCCAAAAACATTCAGTACTTC.

The genes are TRBV15 and TRBJ2-1, with a weak D call TRBD2 (7 bases). From germline, CDR1 is LNHNV and CDR2 YYDKDF (reference sequence). The CDR3 spans 16 residues. Trimming removed 1 base at V and 4 bases at J, with 14 bases between. Here the CDR3 DNA reads TGTGCCACCAGCAGAGTGGGCGGGGGCCTATACAATGAGCAGTTCTTC. This encodes CATSRVGGGLYNEQFF.

The rearrangement joins TRBV29-1 to TRBJ1-2; no clear D. Germline V gives CDR1 SQVTM, CDR2 ANQGSEA. The CDR3 loop spans 11 amino acids. V lost 1 base and J lost 8, with 8 bases in between. The CDR3 here is CSVEGLGGYTF. The DNA of the CDR3 is TGCAGCGTTGAAGGGTTAGGGGGCTACACCTTC.

This sequence joins TRBV19 and TRBJ2-6; no reliable D call. V was clipped by 2 bases and J by 1 base, with 6 bases between them. Germline lookup yields CDR1 LNHDA and CDR2 SQIVND (reference sequence). The CDR3 spans 15 residues. CDR3 nucleotide sequence: TGTGCCAGTAGTATAACCAGTTCTGGGGCCAACGTCCTGACTTTC. Translation gives CASSITSSGANVLTF.

The chain employs TRBV10-3 and TRBJ2-1; TRBD2 matches 10 bases. The CDR3 contains 18 residues. Germline V lookup: CDR1 ENHRY, CDR2 SYGVKD. The J segment lost 6 bases and the V segment lost 8 bases, leaving 19 bases of the junction unmatched. In DNA form, the CDR3 reads TGTGCCATCTCTGAAACAGTAGCGGGGGGCCGTTTCCCCAATGAGCAGTTCTTC. As protein: CAISETVAGGRFPNEQFF.

This chain connects TRBV7-9 to TRBJ2-7; the match to TRBD2 covers 7 bases. V was clipped by 5 bases and J by 5 bases; unmatched bases: 9. Germline-derived CDR1 and CDR2 are SEHNR and FQNEAQ (reference sequence). The CDR3 extends over 14 amino acids. CDR3 protein: CASSPGLVRHEQYF. CDR3 nucleotide sequence: TGTGCCAGCAGCCCAGGACTAGTTAGACACGAGCAGTACTTC.

The V call is TRBV7-9, the J call TRBJ1-4, with 7 bases fitting TRBD1. Trimming took 4 bases from V and 5 from J; bases not matched to a gene: 7. From germline, CDR1 is SEHNR and CDR2 FQNEAQ (reference sequence). The CDR3 is 15 amino acids. The CDR3, as DNA: TGTGCCAGCAGCTCAGGGACAGAAAAGAATGAAAAACTGTTTTTT. Its translation is CASSSGTEKNEKLFF.

Here the CDR3 DNA reads TGTGCCACCAGTGCGGGACTTGGCACCGGGGAGCTGTTTTTT. Residues: CATSAGLGTGELFF. The chain uses TRBV24-1 and TRBJ2-2, with D perhaps matching TRBD2 (6 bases). The CDR3 is 14 amino acids. Germline CDR1 reads KGHDR; CDR2 reads SFDVKD. V dropped 5 bases and J dropped 4 bases, with 10 bases sitting between them.

By share of the sample, this clonotype is medium-sized. This rearrangement joins TRBV6-2 or TRBV6-3 to TRBJ1-2, with D uncertain. The CDR3 totals 13 residues. The V end was cut by 2 bases, the J end by 0 bases, with 4 bases between. Germline CDR1 is MNHEY and CDR2 is SVGEGT. The CDR3 nucleotides read TGTGCCAGCAGTTACGCCTCTAACTATGGCTACACCTTC. This codes for CASSYASNYGYTF.

The chain uses TRBV7-2 and TRBJ1-2, with D unclear. Per germline, CDR1 SGHTA and CDR2 FQGNSA. This CDR3 is built from 14 residues. V lost 3 bases to trimming and J lost 2 bases, with 10 bases between them. The CDR3 DNA follows: TGTGCCAGCAGCTTTTCCGGCAGAAACTATGGCTACACCTTC. It translates to CASSFSGRNYGYTF.

The rearrangement links TRBV7-2 to TRBJ2-7; the D gene is possibly TRBD1 (6 bases). This CDR3 is built from 13 residues. Trimming pared 3 bases from V and 2 bases from J, leaving 8 bases between. The germline V gene has CDR1 SGHTA and CDR2 FQGNSA. This chain's CDR3 is CASSFRDTYEQYF. CDR3 nucleotide sequence: TGTGCCAGCAGCTTCCGGGACACCTACGAGCAGTACTTC.

V usage is TRBV29-1 and J usage is TRBJ1-2; D is ambiguous. The germline V gene has CDR1 SQVTM and CDR2 ANQGSEA. V lost 4 bases, J lost 0 bases, and 12 bases lay in between. This CDR3 comprises 14 residues. The CDR3 coding sequence is TGCAGCGTTGCGTCGGGTAACACTAACTATGGCTACACCTTC. It codes for CSVASGNTNYGYTF.

In its sample, this clonotype was seen once. This sequence joins TRBV5-1 and TRBJ1-1; D unclear. CDR1 is SGHRS, CDR2 YFSETQ, per germline. The V end lost 0 bases, the J end lost 1 base, and 10 bases lay between the germline ends. This CDR3 is built from 15 residues. The CDR3 bases are TGCGCCAGCAGCTTGGGGGGAGCAAAGAACACTGAAGCTTTCTTT. This gives the protein CASSLGGAKNTEAFF.

The chain combines TRBV7-8 with TRBJ1-6; no clear D gene. This CDR3 spans 15 amino acids. Trimming stripped 3 bases from V and 8 bases from J, with 14 bases between. The germline gives CDR1 SGHVS, CDR2 FQNEAQ. For the CDR3, the DNA is TGTGCCAGCAGCTTTCGGTGGGAACGGGATTCACCCCTCCACTTT. Its translation is CASSFRWERDSPLHF. Based on the CDR3 plus reference TRBV7-8 and TRBJ1-6, the full variable domain is GAGVSQSPRYKVAKRGQDVALRCDPISGHVSLFWYQQALGQGPEFLTYFQNEAQLDKSGLPSDRFFAERPEGSVSTLKIQRTQQEDSAVYLCASSFRWERDSPLHFGNGTRLTVT.

This clonotype appeared once. The junction departs from germline at one end; a sequencing error may be responsible. The chain employs TRBV20-1 and TRBJ2-2; 10 bases are a match to TRBD2. Germline CDR1 and CDR2: DFQATT and SNEGSKA (reference sequence). This CDR3 has 15 residues. The chain's CDR3 is CSARGLAGAGGELFF. CDR3 nucleotides: TGCAGTGCCAGAGGGCTAGCGGGAGCGGGTGGGGAGCTGTTTTTT.

This clonotype was found once. The rearrangement links TRBV19 to TRBJ2-3; D is possibly TRBD1 or TRBD2 (6 bases each). This CDR3 spans 18 amino acids. Trimming took 2 bases from V and 0 from J, leaving 18 bases between them. The germline V gene encodes CDR1 LNHDA and CDR2 SQIVND (reference sequence). In DNA, the CDR3 is TGTGCCAGTAGTATAACCGCCTTGGGGGGCGGAAGCACAGATACGCAGTATTTT. Its protein is CASSITALGGGSTDTQYF.

The genes are TRBV28 and TRBJ1-1; tentatively, D is TRBD1 (5 bases). Germline-derived CDR1 and CDR2 are MDHEN and SYDVKM. Trimming removed 2 bases from V and 1 base from J, with 11 bases in between. The CDR3 runs 15 residues. CDR3 loop: CASSLQGPPNTEAFF. In nucleotides, the CDR3 is TGTGCCAGCAGTTTACAGGGCCCTCCGAACACTGAAGCTTTCTTT.

This sequence joins TRBV12-3 or TRBV12-4 and TRBJ2-7; D unresolved. The V gene lost 6 bases and the J gene lost 2 bases, with 5 bases spanning the gap. The CDR3 consists of 11 residues. The CDR3 here is CASSAAYEQYF. CDR3 nucleotide sequence: TGTGCCAGCAGCGCGGCCTACGAGCAGTACTTC.